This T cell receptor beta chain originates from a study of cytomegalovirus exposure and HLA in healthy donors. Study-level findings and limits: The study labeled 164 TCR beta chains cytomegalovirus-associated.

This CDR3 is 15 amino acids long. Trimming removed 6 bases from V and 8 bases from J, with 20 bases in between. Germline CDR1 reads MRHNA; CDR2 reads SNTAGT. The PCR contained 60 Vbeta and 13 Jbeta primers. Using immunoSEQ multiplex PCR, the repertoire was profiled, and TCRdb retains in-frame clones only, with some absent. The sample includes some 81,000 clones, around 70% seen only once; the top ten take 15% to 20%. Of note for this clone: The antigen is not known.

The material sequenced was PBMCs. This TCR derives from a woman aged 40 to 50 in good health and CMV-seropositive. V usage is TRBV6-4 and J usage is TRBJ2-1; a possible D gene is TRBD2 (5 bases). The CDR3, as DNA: TGTGCCAGCAGCCGGATGATTAGTGATAGCGATGAGCAGTTCTTC. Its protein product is CASSRMISDSDEQFF.